This T cell receptor (beta chain) derives from a study of PD-1 blockade in mismatch repair-deficient tumors. Trimming left V 0 bases short and J 0 bases short, with 3 bases between. There are 14 residues in the CDR3. Germline V lookup: CDR1 SGHRS, CDR2 YFSETQ. Concerning this clone: The antigen is undetermined.

Study-level results: Rapid post-treatment expansion, then contraction, generally preceding radiologic response, marked tumor-resident clones.

The table came from immunoSEQ multiplex PCR; TCRdb's copy has only in-frame clones and leaves some out. The sample records some 48,000 clones, around three quarters being singletons. The sequence came from an adult with mismatch repair-deficient cancer. This sequence joins TRBV5-1 and TRBJ1-4; no clear D. Sequencing used PBMCs, obtained before pembrolizumab treatment. The CDR3 here is CASSLDTTNEKLFF. The CDR3 coding sequence is TGCGCCAGCAGCTTGGATACAACTAATGAAAAACTGTTTTTT.